Below, 12 T cell receptor beta chains from the same sample are listed, as sequenced in a study of OX40 agonist ivuxolimab in advanced cancers. The method was the immunoSEQ multiplex PCR assay. Imported from immuneACCESS, the table was reduced by TCRdb to in-frame sequences with V and J called. These copies leave out some clones; in studies compared against another copy, an unresolved V gene accounts for under half, and the cause of the remainder is not known. The sample profile shows 25,000 to 35,000 clones; about 88% of them were found once. The ten largest account for approximately 26% of the sample. This specimen was CD4+ or CD8+ T cells sorted from blood, taken in a trial of the OX40 agonist ivuxolimab. These receptors were obtained from an adult with an advanced solid tumor such as melanoma, head and neck, liver or kidney cancer.

This clone was observed a few times. The gene calls are TRBV19 and TRBJ2-1; D is unclear. Germline CDR1 is LNHDA and CDR2 is SQIVND (reference sequence). V shed 6 bases and J shed 2 bases, with 8 bases lying between them. This CDR3 contains 13 residues. The CDR3 loop is CASSPGTYNEQFF. The CDR3 nucleotides read TGTGCCAGTAGCCCGGGTACCTACAATGAGCAGTTCTTC.

This chain links TRBV6-1 with TRBJ1-1; maybe TRBD1 (6 bases). CDR1 and CDR2 (germline): MNHNS, SASEGT. The CDR3 sequence is 13 residues long. V was pared by 4 bases and J by 1 base, with 7 bases between. In DNA, the CDR3 is TGTGCCAGCAGTGTGGGACAGAACACTGAAGCTTTCTTT. Protein: CASSVGQNTEAFF.

The chain recombines TRBV5-6 with TRBJ2-3, with D possibly being TRBD2 (5 bases). The CDR3 spans 12 residues. Germline CDR1 reads SGHDT; CDR2 reads YYEEEE. Trimming took 2 bases from V and 14 from J, leaving 15 bases between them. CDR3 in amino acids: CASSLAANPGYF. Written as DNA, the CDR3 is TGTGCCAGCAGCTTAGCGGCAAATCCGGGGTATTTT. Full variable domain (rest looked up from reference TRBV5-6 and TRBJ2-3): DAGVTQSPTHLIKTRGQQVTLRCSPKSGHDTVSWYQQALGQGPQFIFQYYEEEERQRGNFPDRFSGHQFPNYSSELNVNALLLGDSALYLCASSLAANPGYFGPGTRLTVL.

The rearrangement uses TRBV28 and TRBJ1-2; unclear D gene. Per germline, CDR1 MDHEN and CDR2 SYDVKM. Trimming shortened V by 6 bases and J by 3 bases, and 17 bases separated the two germline ends. The CDR3 consists of 15 residues. The CDR3 region has the DNA TGTGCCAGCAGCTTACGGGAGGGTTGGTACTATGGCTACACCTTC. Translated, it gives CASSLREGWYYGYTF.

Relative to its sample, this clone is medium-sized. V is TRBV15 and J is TRBJ2-1; TRBD2 aligns across 12 bases. J lost 9 bases, V lost 3 bases, and 9 bases had no gene match. Germline V gene lookup returns CDR1 LNHNV and CDR2 YYDKDF (reference sequence). CDR3 length: 16 amino acids. The CDR3 DNA sequence: TGTGCCACCAGCAGGCTCCTAGCGGGAGGGGGCGGTGAGCAGTTCTTC. The encoded protein is CATSRLLAGGGGEQFF.

V and J are TRBV29-1 and TRBJ2-3; D is ambiguous. The germline V gene has CDR1 SQVTM and CDR2 ANQGSEA. Deletions cut 6 bases from V and 0 bases from J, with 22 bases between. The CDR3 is 17 amino acids. The CDR3 DNA follows: TGCAGCGTAAAGGGCACCAAAACTGACTTTAGCACAGATACGCAGTATTTT. Translation gives CSVKGTKTDFSTDTQYF.

V gene TRBV4-1 combines with J gene TRBJ2-7, with no clear D. Deletions cut 1 base from V and 2 bases from J, with 6 bases between. CDR3 length: 13 amino acids. In germline, CDR1 is MGHRA, CDR2 YSYEKL. CDR3 region: CASSQGTTYEQYF. CDR3 coding DNA: TGCGCCAGCAGCCAAGGGACCACCTACGAGCAGTACTTC.

This chain joins TRBV9 and TRBJ2-7, with D hard to call. CDR3 length: 13 residues. Germline V lookup: CDR1 SGDLS, CDR2 YYNGEE. V lost 4 bases, J lost 3 bases, and 11 bases lay in between. The CDR3 nucleotides are TGTGCCAGCAGCCCCCGGGCCCACTACGAGCAGTACTTC. Residues: CASSPRAHYEQYF.

The chain combines TRBV5-6 with TRBJ1-6, with D perhaps TRBD1 (6 bases). Looked up from germline, CDR1 is SGHDT and CDR2 is YYEEEE. The germline V and J ends were trimmed by 1 base and 0 bases, with 14 bases remaining between them. The CDR3 consists of 18 residues. In DNA, the CDR3 is TGTGCCAGCAGCTTGATGGGGCAGGGGAGCTCCTATAATTCACCCCTCCACTTT. Amino acids: CASSLMGQGSSYNSPLHF.

This clone was detected a few times. The chain has TRBV21-1 and TRBJ2-7; no check of the table's D call, TRBD1, against the DNA was made. TRBV21-1 is a documented pseudogene. CDR3 length: 17 residues. CDR3 coding DNA: TGTGCCAGCAGCAAAGGGTTAGGTGACACCCGATGTGGCGAGCAGTACTTC. Translated, it gives CASSKGLGDTRCGEQYF.

This chain connects TRBV5-6 to TRBJ2-3, with D possibly being TRBD1 or TRBD2 (5 bases each). The germline CDR1 and CDR2 sequences are SGHDT and YYEEEE. The CDR3 is 14 amino acids. The V end was cut by 3 bases, the J end by 3 bases, with 11 bases between. In nucleotides, the CDR3 is TGTGCCAGCAGCTGGGGGATCGGAACAGATACGCAGTATTTT. It is translated as CASSWGIGTDTQYF.

The CDR3 sequence is CASSQDLRGVRAENEQFF. The CDR3 DNA reads TGTGCCAGCAGCCAAGATCTCCGGGGGGTCAGGGCGGAGAATGAGCAGTTCTTC. This chain connects TRBV14 to TRBJ2-1; 7 nucleotides align to TRBD2. The trim removed 0 bases at V and 7 bases at J, leaving 15 bases unmatched. This CDR3 spans 18 amino acids. Germline V lookup: CDR1 SGHDN, CDR2 FVKESK.